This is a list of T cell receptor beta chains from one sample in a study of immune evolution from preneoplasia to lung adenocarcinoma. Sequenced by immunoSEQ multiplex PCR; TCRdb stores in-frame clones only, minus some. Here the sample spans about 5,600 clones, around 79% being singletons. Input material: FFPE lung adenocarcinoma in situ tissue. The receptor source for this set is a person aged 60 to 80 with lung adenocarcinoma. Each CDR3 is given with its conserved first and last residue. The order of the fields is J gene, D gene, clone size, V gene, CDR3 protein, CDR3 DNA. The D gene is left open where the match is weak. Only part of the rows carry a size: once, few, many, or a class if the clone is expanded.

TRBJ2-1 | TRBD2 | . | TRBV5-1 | CASSLSASGVSYNEQFF | TGCGCCAGCAGCTTGAGTGCTAGCGGGGTCTCCTACAATGAGCAGTTCTTC
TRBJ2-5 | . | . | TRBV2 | CASRGAETQYF | TGTGCCAGCCGGGGCGCAGAGACCCAGTACTTC
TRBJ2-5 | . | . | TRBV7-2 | CASSLGVGTPGETQYF | TGTGCCAGCAGCTTAGGGGTCGGAACCCCGGGGGAGACCCAGTACTTC
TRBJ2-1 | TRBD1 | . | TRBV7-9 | CASSHYRDRVPSFF | TGTGCCAGCAGCCATTACCGGGACAGGGTCCCATCGTTCTTC
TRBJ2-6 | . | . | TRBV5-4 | CASSSKQHSGANVLTF | TGTGCCAGCAGCTCAAAACAACACTCTGGGGCCAACGTCCTGACTTTC
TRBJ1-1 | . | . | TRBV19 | CASTSGPMNTEAFF | TGTGCCAGTACCTCGGGACCTATGAACACTGAAGCTTTCTTT
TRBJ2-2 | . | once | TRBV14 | CASSLHLGRGYTGELFF | TGTGCCAGCAGCCTTCACCTCGGGCGGGGCTACACCGGGGAGCTGTTTTTT
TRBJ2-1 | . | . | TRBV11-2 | CASSAQGRGNYNEQFF | TGTGCCAGCAGCGCACAAGGGAGGGGGAACTACAATGAGCAGTTCTTC
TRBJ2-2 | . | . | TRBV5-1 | CASSLATQNTGELFF | TGCGCCAGCAGCTTGGCTACACAGAACACCGGGGAGCTGTTTTTT
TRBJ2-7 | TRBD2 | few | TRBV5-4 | CASSLQSGVYEQYF | TGTGCCAGCAGCCTCCAAAGCGGGGTATACGAGCAGTACTTC
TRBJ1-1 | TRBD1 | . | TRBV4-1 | CASSVAYRGRTEAFF | TGCGCCAGCAGCGTAGCCTACAGGGGGCGCACTGAAGCTTTCTTT
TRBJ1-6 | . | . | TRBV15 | CATSPTGPNSPLHF | TGTGCCACCAGCCCGACAGGACCAAATTCACCCCTCCACTTT
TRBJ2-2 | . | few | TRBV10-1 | CASSDKITPRVQNTGELFF | TGCGCCAGCAGTGATAAAATTACTCCTCGGGTTCAAAACACCGGGGAGCTGTTTTTT
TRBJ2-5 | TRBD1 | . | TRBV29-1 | CSTATGVETQYF | TGCAGCACGGCGACAGGGGTAGAGACCCAGTACTTC
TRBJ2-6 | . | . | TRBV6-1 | CASSEVLGGSGANVLTF | TGTGCCAGCAGTGAAGTTTTAGGAGGGTCCGGGGCCAACGTCCTGACTTTC
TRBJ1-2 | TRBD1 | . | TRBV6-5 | CASISTGGTYGYTF | TGTGCCAGCATTTCGACAGGGGGCACCTATGGCTACACCTTC
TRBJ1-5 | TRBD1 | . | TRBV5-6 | CASSLGGQDSNQPQHF | TGTGCCAGCAGCTTGGGTGGACAGGATAGCAATCAGCCCCAGCATTTT
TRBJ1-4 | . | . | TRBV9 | CASSAGTLINEKLFF | TGTGCCAGCAGCGCTGGGACACTTATTAATGAAAAACTGTTTTTT
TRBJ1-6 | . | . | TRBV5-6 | CASRRGQSSSYNSPLHF | TGTGCCAGCAGAAGGGGACAATCGAGCTCCTATAATTCACCCCTCCACTTT
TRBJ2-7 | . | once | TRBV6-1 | CASRTDGGSYEQYF | TGTGCCAGCAGGACTGACGGGGGATCCTACGAGCAGTACTTC
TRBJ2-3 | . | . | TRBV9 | CASSVLADTQYF | TGTGCCAGCAGCGTTTTGGCCGATACGCAGTATTTT
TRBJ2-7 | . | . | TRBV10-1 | CASRGPSSEQYF | TGCGCCAGCAGGGGACCCTCCAGCGAGCAGTACTTC
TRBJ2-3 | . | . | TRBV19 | CASRPQRGAQYF | TGTGCCAGTAGACCACAGAGAGGAGCGCAGTATTTT
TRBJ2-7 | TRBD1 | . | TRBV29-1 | CSVMGQGARGEQYF | TGCAGCGTTATGGGACAGGGGGCGCGAGGCGAGCAGTACTTC
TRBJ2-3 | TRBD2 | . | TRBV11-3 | CASSLDPTSGRVTDTQYF | TGTGCCAGCAGCTTAGATCCGACTAGCGGGAGGGTCACAGATACGCAGTATTTT
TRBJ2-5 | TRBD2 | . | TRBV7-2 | CASSLTLLAGGGWETQYF | TGTGCCAGCAGCTTAACTTTACTAGCGGGGGGCGGCTGGGAGACCCAGTACTTC
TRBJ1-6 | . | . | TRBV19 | CASSAGWGVEGNSYNSPLHF | TGTGCCAGTAGTGCCGGTTGGGGGGTCGAGGGGAATTCCTATAATTCACCCCTCCACTTT
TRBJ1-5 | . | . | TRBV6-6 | CASSYSGWASNQPQHF | TGTGCCAGCAGTTATTCGGGGTGGGCAAGCAATCAGCCCCAGCATTTT
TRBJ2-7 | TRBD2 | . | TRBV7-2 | CASSLGGLAGGYEQYF | TGTGCCAGCAGCTTAGGGGGACTAGCTGGAGGATACGAGCAGTACTTC
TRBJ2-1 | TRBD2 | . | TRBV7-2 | CASSRGLAGGLYNEQFF | TGTGCCAGCAGCCGAGGACTAGCGGGGGGCCTGTACAATGAGCAGTTCTTC
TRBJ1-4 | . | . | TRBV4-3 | CASSQVSDFNEKLFF | TGCGCCAGCAGCCAAGTCTCAGACTTTAATGAAAAACTGTTTTTT
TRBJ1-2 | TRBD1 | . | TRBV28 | CASSSGTGRYGYTF | TGTGCCAGCAGCTCCGGGACAGGGCGATATGGCTACACCTTC
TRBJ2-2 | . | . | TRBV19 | CASSRDSNGELFF | TGTGCCAGTAGTCGAGACAGCAACGGGGAGCTGTTTTTT
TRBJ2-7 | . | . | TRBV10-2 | CASGRSSYEQYF | TGCGCCAGCGGTAGGAGCTCCTACGAGCAGTACTTC
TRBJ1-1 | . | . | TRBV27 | CASISAANTEAFF | TGTGCCAGCATTTCGGCAGCCAACACTGAAGCTTTCTTT
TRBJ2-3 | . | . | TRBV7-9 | CASSANTDTQYF | TGTGCCAGCAGCGCCAACACAGATACGCAGTATTTT
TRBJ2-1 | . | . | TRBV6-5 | CASSYTPSSYNEQFF | TGTGCCAGCAGTTACACCCCGAGCTCCTACAATGAGCAGTTCTTC
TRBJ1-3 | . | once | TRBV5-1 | CASSLAGGSGNTIYF | TGCGCCAGCAGCTTGGCGGGAGGGTCTGGAAACACCATATATTTT
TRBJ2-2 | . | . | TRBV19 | CASSIRVTVTGELFF | TGTGCCAGTAGTATCCGCGTGACAGTAACCGGGGAGCTGTTTTTT
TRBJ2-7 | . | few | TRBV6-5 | CASSHYATGSPEQYF | TGTGCCAGCAGTCATTACGCAACCGGCTCTCCGGAGCAGTACTTC
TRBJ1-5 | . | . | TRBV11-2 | CASSLLSRNQPQHF | TGTGCCAGCAGCTTATTGAGTAGGAATCAGCCCCAGCATTTT
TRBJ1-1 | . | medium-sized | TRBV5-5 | CASSLELGFAEAFF | TGTGCCAGCAGCTTGGAATTAGGGTTCGCTGAAGCTTTCTTT
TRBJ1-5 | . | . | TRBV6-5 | CASSYRDNQPQHF | TGTGCCAGCAGTTACCGGGACAATCAGCCCCAGCATTTT
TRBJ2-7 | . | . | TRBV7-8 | CASSKSGPYEQYF | TGTGCCAGCAGCAAATCAGGGCCCTACGAGCAGTACTTC
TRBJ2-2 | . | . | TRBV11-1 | CASSKTAAGELFF | TGTGCCAGCAGCAAAACGGCGGCCGGGGAGCTGTTTTTT
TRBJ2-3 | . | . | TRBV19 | CASSRFITDTQYF | TGTGCCAGTAGTAGGTTCATCACAGATACGCAGTATTTT
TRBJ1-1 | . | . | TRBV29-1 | CSVEDLPNTEAFF | TGCAGCGTTGAAGATCTCCCGAACACTGAAGCTTTCTTT